A single sample is the source of the 18 T cell receptor beta chains below, sequenced in a study of blood T cell repertoires in COVID-19. The repertoire was sequenced with immunoSEQ multiplex PCR; TCRdb's copy has only in-frame clones and lacks some. Among over 120,000 clones, just under 85% were seen once, and the ten largest hold over 9%. Sequencing was carried out using PBMCs or T cells enriched from blood (not recorded which). These receptors were taken from a man between 50 and 59 years old who had recovered from COVID-19.

The J gene is TRBJ2-1, the V gene TRBV18, with 7 bases that match TRBD2. V trimming: 3 bases; J trimming: 9 bases; junction bases outside the gene matches: 5. The CDR3 consists of 13 residues. CDR1 is KGHSH and CDR2 is LQKENI in the germline V gene. CDR3 in DNA: TGTGCCAGCTCACCGGGAGGGCAGGGTGAGCAGTTCTTC. Protein: CASSPGGQGEQFF.

As concerns this clone: Other DNA sequences in the sample encode the same CDR3. The chain carries TRBV5-6 and TRBJ2-7, with D perhaps TRBD1 (7 bases). CDR3 size: 15 residues. V shed 2 bases and J shed 1 base, with 13 bases lying between them. Germline values: CDR1 SGHDT, CDR2 YYEEEE. Written as DNA, the CDR3 is TGTGCCAGCAGCTTCAGGGGGGTAGGTTCCTACGAGCAGTACTTC. Translation gives CASSFRGVGSYEQYF.

This sequence joins TRBV5-5 and TRBJ1-5, with D perhaps TRBD1 (6 bases). The length of the CDR3 is 17 residues. Trimming cost V 4 bases and J 3 bases, with 20 bases left between them. Germline values: CDR1 SGHKS, CDR2 YYEKEE (reference sequence). The CDR3 loop reads CASSQPRTGSFNQPQHF. The CDR3 DNA reads as TGTGCCAGCAGCCAACCTCGAACAGGGAGCTTCAATCAGCCCCAGCATTTT.

V gene TRBV27 combines with J gene TRBJ2-7; TRBD1 agrees at 8 bases. With 3 bases clipped from V and 1 base from J, the junction kept 2 bases outside the gene matches. CDR1 is MNHEY and CDR2 is SMNVEV in the germline V gene (reference sequence). This CDR3 spans 14 amino acids. CDR3 sequence (DNA): TGTGCCAGCAGTTTTCAGGGGGCTTCCTACGAGCAGTACTTC. Translation gives CASSFQGASYEQYF.

This clone was detected once. The genes are TRBV11-2 and TRBJ2-5; the D gene is possibly TRBD1 (6 bases). This CDR3 region has 15 residues. The ends were cut back, 3 bases at V and 7 bases at J, with 18 bases in the middle. Germline assignment: CDR1 SGHAT and CDR2 FQNNGV. The CDR3 loop reads CASSFTGQRKMTQYF. CDR3 nucleotides: TGTGCCAGCAGCTTCACCGGACAGAGAAAGATGACCCAGTACTTC.

This clone was seen a handful of times. The rearrangement joins TRBV19 to TRBJ1-2; TRBD1 aligns across 10 bases. The CDR3 runs 14 residues. Per germline, CDR1 LNHDA and CDR2 SQIVND (reference sequence). V trimming: 7 bases; J trimming: 4 bases; junction bases outside the gene matches: 6. The DNA for the CDR3 is TGTGCCAGTAATACGGGACAGGGGAGCTATGGCTACACCTTC. Its protein product is CASNTGQGSYGYTF.

The rearrangement joins TRBV19 to TRBJ2-7, with TRBD2 as a possible D gene (5 bases). CDR1 LNHDA and CDR2 SQIVND come from the germline V gene (reference sequence). The length of the CDR3 is 12 residues. Between the trimmed V and J ends, which lost 3 bases and 2 bases, there was a span of 5 bases. Written as DNA, the CDR3 is TGTGCCAGTAGTATGGGAGCCTACGAGCAGTACTTC. Its translation is CASSMGAYEQYF.

V gene TRBV5-4 combines with J gene TRBJ1-2; D uncertain. V shed 1 base and J shed 6 bases, with 10 bases lying between them. This CDR3 is 13 amino acids long. CDR1 SGHNT and CDR2 YYREEE come from the germline V gene (reference sequence). As DNA, the CDR3 is TGTGCCAGCAGCTTGATCAGTAGCGATGGCTACACCTTC. Translated, it gives CASSLISSDGYTF.

The chain uses TRBV10-3 and TRBJ2-7, with 8 bases fitting TRBD1. The germline V gene has CDR1 ENHRY and CDR2 SYGVKD. V was pared by 3 bases and J by 6 bases, with 13 bases of the junction left unmatched. CDR3 length: 16 residues. CDR3 in amino acids: CAISDPGQGTPGEQYF. In DNA, the CDR3 is TGTGCCATCAGTGACCCTGGACAGGGCACTCCGGGCGAGCAGTACTTC.

This clone was detected only a few times. The chain employs TRBV28 and TRBJ2-7; D is possibly TRBD1 (6 bases). This CDR3 spans 17 amino acids. Trimming left V 2 bases short and J 2 bases short, with 19 bases between. Germline V gene data show CDR1 as MDHEN and CDR2 as SYDVKM. The DNA for the CDR3 is TGTGCCAGCAGTTTACCGCCCGCCGGGACACCGACCTACGAGCAGTACTTC. Translation gives CASSLPPAGTPTYEQYF.

The chain couples TRBV6-1 to TRBJ2-7; the match to TRBD1 covers 7 bases. V trimming: 3 bases; J trimming: 2 bases; junction bases outside the gene matches: 7. Germline loops: CDR1 MNHNS, CDR2 SASEGT. CDR3 length: 15 residues. The CDR3, as DNA: TGTGCCAGCAGTGACGGGACAGCTAACACCTACGAGCAGTACTTC. This encodes CASSDGTANTYEQYF.

The rearrangement uses TRBV7-8 and TRBJ1-1, with D perhaps matching TRBD1 (5 bases). With 5 bases removed from V and 5 bases from J, the gap between germline ends came to 6 bases. Germline lookup yields CDR1 SGHVS and CDR2 FQNEAQ. The CDR3 is 11 residues long. CDR3 amino acids: CASSPGTEAFF. CDR3 nucleotides: TGTGCCAGCAGCCCAGGGACTGAAGCTTTCTTT.

The chain employs TRBV7-9 and TRBJ2-1; D is uncertain. Germline values: CDR1 SEHNR, CDR2 FQNEAQ (reference sequence). The length of the CDR3 is 11 residues. Trimming left V 6 bases short and J 8 bases short, with 8 bases between. The CDR3 DNA follows: TGTGCCAGCAGGGGTGCGGATGAGCAGTTCTTC. It yields the protein CASRGADEQFF.

This chain joins TRBV7-2 and TRBJ2-7; 10 nucleotides agree with TRBD1. The CDR3 length is 15 residues. Per the germline V gene, CDR1 is SGHTA and CDR2 is FQGNSA. V lost 2 bases, J lost 2 bases, and 3 bases stayed unmatched. CDR3 in amino acids: CASSLSGTGAYEQYF. In DNA, the CDR3 is TGTGCCAGCAGCTTATCCGGGACAGGGGCCTACGAGCAGTACTTC.

The chain carries TRBV6-2 or TRBV6-3 and TRBJ2-7, with D unresolved. CDR1 is MNHEY, CDR2 SVGEGT, per germline. The CDR3 consists of 14 residues. The V end was cut by 6 bases, the J end by 5 bases, with 17 bases between. In nucleotides, the CDR3 is TGTGCCAGCAGCCCACAGAGTACGGCCCACGAGCAGTACTTC. Protein: CASSPQSTAHEQYF.

The sample holds a few counts of this clone. The V call is TRBV5-1, the J call TRBJ1-1; D not resolved. Trimming stripped 7 bases from V and 4 bases from J, with 14 bases between. Germline V gives CDR1 SGHRS, CDR2 YFSETQ. The CDR3 sequence is 13 residues long. The CDR3 sequence is CASFETAGTEAFF. The DNA of the CDR3 is TGCGCCAGCTTCGAGACTGCGGGCACTGAAGCTTTCTTT.

The chain employs TRBV4-1 and TRBJ1-1, with D possibly being TRBD1 (5 bases). CDR1 MGHRA and CDR2 YSYEKL come from the germline V gene. V lost 4 bases, J lost 5 bases, and 29 bases lay in between. The length of the CDR3 is 19 residues. CDR3 residues: CASSPVPTLGGLVRTEAFF. The CDR3 nucleotides read TGCGCCAGCAGCCCCGTTCCCACCCTCGGGGGACTTGTTCGGACTGAAGCTTTCTTT.

The chain carries TRBV18 and TRBJ1-1; D remains unclear. V lost 3 bases, J lost 1 base, and 12 bases lay in between. The CDR3 runs to 15 residues. Germline V gives CDR1 KGHSH, CDR2 LQKENI. The CDR3 bases are TGTGCCAGCTCACCTCCTCGGGATTCGAACACTGAAGCTTTCTTT. Translated, it gives CASSPPRDSNTEAFF.